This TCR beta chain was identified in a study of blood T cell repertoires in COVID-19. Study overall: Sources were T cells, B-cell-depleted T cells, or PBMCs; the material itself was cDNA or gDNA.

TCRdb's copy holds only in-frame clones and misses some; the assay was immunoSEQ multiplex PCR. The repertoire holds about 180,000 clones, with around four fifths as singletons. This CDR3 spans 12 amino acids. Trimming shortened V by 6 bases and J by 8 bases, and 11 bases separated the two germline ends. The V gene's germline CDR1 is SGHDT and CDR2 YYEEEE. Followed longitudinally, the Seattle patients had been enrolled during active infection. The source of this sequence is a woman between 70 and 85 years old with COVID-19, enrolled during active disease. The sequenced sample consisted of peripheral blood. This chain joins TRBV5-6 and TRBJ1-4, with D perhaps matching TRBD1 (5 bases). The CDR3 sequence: CASTRDDEKLFF. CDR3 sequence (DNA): TGTGCCAGCACGCGGGACGACGAAAAACTGTTTTTT.